This T cell receptor (beta chain) was identified during a study of neoadjuvant nivolumab and ipilimumab in lung cancer. The repertoire was sequenced with immunoSEQ multiplex PCR; TCRdb's copy has only in-frame clones and lacks some. The table records 26,000 or so clones, approximately 80% of them present only once. CDR3 length: 16 amino acids. Germline V gives CDR1 SEHNR, CDR2 FQNEAQ (reference sequence). V lost 5 bases and J lost 0, with 14 bases in between. This material consisted of peripheral blood, taken before neoadjuvant nivolumab, alone or with ipilimumab. V gene TRBV7-9 combines with J gene TRBJ1-3; a weak D match, TRBD1 (6 bases). The source is an adult with non-small cell lung cancer. The CDR3 sequence: CASSAQQGSSGNTIYF. The DNA of the CDR3 is TGTGCCAGCAGCGCCCAACAGGGAAGCTCTGGAAACACCATATATTTT.